The present entry profiles one TCR beta chain with its context. The V and J ends lost 3 bases and 3 bases respectively, with 19 bases between them. Germline V gene lookup returns CDR1 MNHEY and CDR2 SMNVEV (reference sequence). This CDR3 is built from 17 residues. This entry comes from a study of blood T cell repertoires in COVID-19. Using immunoSEQ multiplex PCR, the repertoire was profiled, and TCRdb retains in-frame clones only, with some absent. The table includes about 140,000 clones, approximately 88% detected once. This rearrangement joins TRBV27 to TRBJ2-3; D possibly corresponds to TRBD2 (6 bases). The source is a man aged 55 to 69 with active or convalescent COVID-19. Input material: peripheral blood. Written as DNA, the CDR3 is TGTGCCAGCAGTTTCTCACTCAATCCTGGGGGGACAGATACGCAGTATTTT. This codes for CASSFSLNPGGTDTQYF.